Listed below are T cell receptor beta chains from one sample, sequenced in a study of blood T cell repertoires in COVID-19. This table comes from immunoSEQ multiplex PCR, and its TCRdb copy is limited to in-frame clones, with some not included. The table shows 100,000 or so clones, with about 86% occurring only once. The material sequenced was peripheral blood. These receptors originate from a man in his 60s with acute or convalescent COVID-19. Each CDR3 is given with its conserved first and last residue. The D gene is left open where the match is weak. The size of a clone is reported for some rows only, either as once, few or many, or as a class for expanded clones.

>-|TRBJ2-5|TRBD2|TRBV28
TGTGCCAGCAGTTACCTCCGTCGACTAGCGGGAGGGTCAGGGCAAGAGACCCAGTACTTC
CASSYLRRLAGGSGQETQYF
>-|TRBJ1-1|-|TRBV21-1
TGTGCCAGCAGCAAAGCGCTTCAAGGGGGCTGGAGCACTGAAGCTTTCTTT
CASSKALQGGWSTEAFF
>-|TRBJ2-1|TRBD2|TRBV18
TGTGCCAGCTCACTGGGACTAAGATACAATGAGCAGTTCTTC
CASSLGLRYNEQFF
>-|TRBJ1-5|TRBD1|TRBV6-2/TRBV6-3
TGTGCCAGCAGTATAGGACAGGGTCCCCAGCATTTT
CASSIGQGPQHF
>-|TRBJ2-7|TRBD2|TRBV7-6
TGTGCCAGCGCCCCGCGGACTAGCGCACTTCAGGGGGAGCAGTACTTC
CASAPRTSALQGEQYF
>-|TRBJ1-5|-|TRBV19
TGTGCCAGTAGTTCTGTCCGGGGGAATAGCAATCAGCCCCAGCATTTT
CASSSVRGNSNQPQHF
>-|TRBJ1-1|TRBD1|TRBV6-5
TGTGCCAGCAGTTACGACAGGGGAAGAAATGAAGCTTTCTTT
CASSYDRGRNEAFF
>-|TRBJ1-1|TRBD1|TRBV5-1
TGCGCCAGCAGCAATACAGGGGGCGCGAACACTGAAGCTTTCTTT
CASSNTGGANTEAFF
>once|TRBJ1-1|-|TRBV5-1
TGCGCCAGCAAAGGACAGTCGAACACTGAAGCTTTCTTT
CASKGQSNTEAFF
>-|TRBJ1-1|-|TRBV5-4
TGTGCCAGCACCCCGGGGAGCCCGCGTGGGGAAACTGAAGCTTTCTTT
CASTPGSPRGETEAFF
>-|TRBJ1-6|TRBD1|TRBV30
TGTGCCTCGTTCTTGACAGGGCTCAATTCACCCCTCCACTTT
CASFLTGLNSPLHF
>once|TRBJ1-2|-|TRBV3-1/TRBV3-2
TGTGCCAGCAGCGTCCTAAACTTCCCTTCCACCTATGGCTACACCTTC
CASSVLNFPSTYGYTF
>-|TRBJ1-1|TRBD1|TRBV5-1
TGCGCCAGCAGCTTGGTATCAGGGGGTGCGGGTACTGAAGCTTTCTTT
CASSLVSGGAGTEAFF
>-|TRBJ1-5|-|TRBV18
TGTGCCAGCTCACCACTCGGGGGTGGGAGCAATCAGCCCCAGCATTTT
CASSPLGGGSNQPQHF
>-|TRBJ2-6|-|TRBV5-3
TGTGCCAGAAGCTTGGCAGACAGCGACTCTGGGGCCAACGTCCTGACTTTC
CARSLADSDSGANVLTF
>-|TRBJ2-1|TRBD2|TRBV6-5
TGTGCCAGCAGCCGCCGGGGGGGCTACAATGAGCAGTTCTTC
CASSRRGGYNEQFF
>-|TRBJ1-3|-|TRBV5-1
TGCGCCAGCAGCCCGACAGCCAGCTCTGGAAACACCATATATTTT
CASSPTASSGNTIYF
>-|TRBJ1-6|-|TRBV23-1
TGCGCCAGCAGTCAATTTTCGGGAGGGAGAGGCAGTTCACCCCTCCACTTT
CASSQFSGGRGSSPLHF
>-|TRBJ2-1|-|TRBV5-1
TGCGCCAGCAGCCAGGGACTGATCAATGAGCAGTTCTTC
CASSQGLINEQFF
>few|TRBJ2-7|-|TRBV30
TGTGCCTGGAGTCCCCCGAGCTCCTACGAGCAGTACTTC
CAWSPPSSYEQYF
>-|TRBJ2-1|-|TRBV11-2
TGTGCCAGCACCCAGACAGCTTACAATGAGCAGTTCTTC
CASTQTAYNEQFF
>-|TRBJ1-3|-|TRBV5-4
TGTGCCAGCAGTTTGAGGGGGGGAGGCTCTGGAAACACCATATATTTT
CASSLRGGGSGNTIYF
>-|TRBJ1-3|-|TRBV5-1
TGCGCCAGCAGCATCCCGGACTTCGCCTCTGGAAACACCATATATTTT
CASSIPDFASGNTIYF
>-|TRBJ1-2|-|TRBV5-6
TGTGCCAGCAGCTTGACCAGAGCCGGGAGGGAGTATGGCTACACCTTC
CASSLTRAGREYGYTF
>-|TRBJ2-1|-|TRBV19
TGTGCCAGTAGTAGCCGGGACACCTACTCCTACAATGAGCAGTTCTTC
CASSSRDTYSYNEQFF
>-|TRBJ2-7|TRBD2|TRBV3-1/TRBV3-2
TGTGCCAGCAGCCAGGCTAGCGGGGGCTTCTACGAGCAGTACTTC
CASSQASGGFYEQYF